The 23 T cell receptor beta chains presented below share a single source sample, sequenced in a study of blood T cells in healthy people across ages. Primed by a sample-barcoded 5' primer and a J-beta primer mix, a second PCR proceeded for about 7 to 11 cycles. TCRdb passed the 5' RACE reads through MiXCR, listing each CDR3 protein once. This table holds 650,000 or so distinct CDR3 sequences, 52% found once. Sequenced: blood. Every receptor here comes from a woman of 80 years or more in good health.

The genes are TRBV27 and TRBJ2-2; D uncertain. The CDR3 runs 15 residues. Germline CDR1 MNHEY, CDR2 SMNVEV (reference sequence). Trimming left V 4 bases short and J 6 bases short, with 15 bases between. The CDR3 is CASSSWASGAGELFF. DNA for the CDR3: TGTGCCAGCAGTTCTTGGGCCTCGGGCGCCGGGGAGCTGTTTTTT.

This clonotype was observed at least ten times. The V call is TRBV20-1, the J call TRBJ2-3; D possibly corresponds to TRBD2 (6 bases). The CDR3 spans 14 residues. CDR1 is DFQATT, CDR2 SNEGSKA, per germline (reference sequence). Trimming pared 3 bases from V and 3 bases from J, leaving 13 bases between. The CDR3 region is CSASKRAGTDTQYF. CDR3 nucleotides: TGCAGTGCTAGCAAGCGCGCGGGGACAGATACGCAGTATTTT.

This clonotype showed up just a few times. The chain combines TRBV20-1 with TRBJ2-1, with 7 bases aligning to TRBD2. V dropped 0 bases and J dropped 0; count of bases not matched to a gene: 5. This CDR3 spans 16 amino acids. CDR1 and CDR2 from the germline V gene are DFQATT and SNEGSKA (reference sequence). The CDR3 sequence is CSARDVERDSYNEQFF. CDR3 DNA sequence: TGCAGTGCTAGAGATGTTGAGCGGGACTCCTACAATGAGCAGTTCTTC.

The chain is built from TRBV6-6 and TRBJ1-2; 8 nucleotides match TRBD1. The CDR3 totals 14 residues. Looked up from germline, CDR1 is MNHNY and CDR2 is SVGAGI (reference sequence). Trimming removed 6 bases from V and 7 bases from J; junction bases left unmatched: 10. CDR3 nucleotides: TGTGCCAGCAGCCCGGACAGGACAGGGTTTGGCTACACCTTC. Translating it yields CASSPDRTGFGYTF.

This clonotype has a single count. The chain joins TRBV5-1 to TRBJ2-3; 10 bases match TRBD1. Trimming at V came to 4 bases and at J to 5 bases, leaving 10 bases not matched to a gene. The CDR3 has 16 residues. Per the germline V gene, CDR1 is SGHRS and CDR2 is YFSETQ. The CDR3 nucleotides read TGCGCCAGCAGCCAGCAATCGACAGGGGGCAAAGATACGCAGTATTTT. Amino acids: CASSQQSTGGKDTQYF.

This chain joins TRBV7-9 and TRBJ1-1, with D hard to call. The CDR3 covers 12 residues. CDR1 SEHNR and CDR2 FQNEAQ come from the germline V gene (reference sequence). V was cut by 3 bases and J by 4 bases, with 6 bases left in between. For the CDR3, the DNA is TGTGCCAGCAGCTTCGGAGTCACTGAAGCTTTCTTT. Translating gives CASSFGVTEAFF.

The V gene is TRBV19, the J gene TRBJ2-5; 7 nucleotides align to TRBD2. CDR3 length: 15 residues. Trimming at V came to 3 bases and at J to 11 bases, leaving 15 bases not matched to a gene. CDR1 is LNHDA, CDR2 SQIVND, per germline (reference sequence). CDR3 residues: CASSIRTGGYNEQYF. In DNA form, the CDR3 reads TGTGCCAGTAGTATCCGAACGGGAGGCTACAATGAGCAGTACTTC.

In regard to this clonotype: This may be a read error, as it is one base from a much larger clone. The V gene is TRBV3-1, the J gene TRBJ2-4, with D perhaps matching TRBD1 (6 bases). The V gene's germline CDR1 is LGHDT and CDR2 YNNKEL (reference sequence). This CDR3 comprises 16 residues. The CDR3 nucleotides read TGTGTCAGCAGCCAAGGCAGGGGCCTTGCCAAAAACATTCAGTACTTC. This sequence encodes CVSSQGRGLAKNIQYF.

This rearrangement joins TRBV6-6 to TRBJ2-7; no firm D call. Germline-derived CDR1 and CDR2 are MNHNY and SVGAGI (reference sequence). The V end lost 3 bases, the J end lost 0 bases, and 12 bases lay between the germline ends. This CDR3 is built from 15 residues. The CDR3 bases are TGTGCCAGCAGTTATCTTGGCGGAGTCTCCTACGAGCAGTACTTC. Its protein is CASSYLGGVSYEQYF.

The chain recombines TRBV18 with TRBJ1-6; D is possibly TRBD1 (6 bases). The germline CDR1 and CDR2 sequences are KGHSH and LQKENI. The CDR3 has 13 residues. V lost 8 bases, J lost 8 bases, and 13 bases lay in between. The CDR3 DNA sequence: TGTGCCAGCAGACAGGCCGAGGATTCACCCCTCCACTTT. Amino acid sequence: CASRQAEDSPLHF.

This sequence joins TRBV14 and TRBJ2-7; perhaps TRBD2 as D (6 bases). Trimming cost V 1 base and J 9 bases, with 7 bases left between them. Germline V gives CDR1 SGHDN, CDR2 FVKESK. There are 11 residues in the CDR3. The CDR3 loop reads CASSQVGGQYF. The CDR3 DNA is TGTGCCAGCAGCCAAGTGGGGGGGCAGTACTTC.

This clonotype was seen more than once but under ten times. With a much larger clone just one base away, this may be a read error. The chain uses TRBV6-1 and TRBJ2-5; D unresolved. V was shortened by 3 bases and J by 0 bases, with 8 bases between the two germline ends. CDR3 length equals 14 residues. CDR1 is MNHNS and CDR2 is SASEGT in the germline V gene. CDR3 sequence (DNA): TGTGCCAGCAGTGATGCTAGGGACCAAGAGACCCAGTACTTC. Translating it yields CASSDARDQETQYF.

The V call is TRBV7-2, the J call TRBJ2-5, with D perhaps TRBD2 (5 bases). The CDR3 consists of 13 residues. V was trimmed by 8 bases and J by 4 bases, leaving 14 bases between them. Germline loops: CDR1 SGHTA, CDR2 FQGNSA. CDR3 nucleotide sequence: TGTGCCAGCTCTAGAGTGGCGGGAGAGACCCAGTACTTC. Residues: CASSRVAGETQYF. The variable domain in full, with the rest retrieved from reference TRBV7-2 and TRBJ2-5, is GAGVSQSPSNKVTEKGKDVELRCDPISGHTALYWYRQSLGQGLEFLIYFQGNSAPDKSGLPSDRFSAERTGGSVSTLTIQRTQQEDSAVYLCASSRVAGETQYFGPGTRLLVL.

This clonotype has a count of ten or more. The CDR3 DNA follows: TGCGCCAGCAGCTTGCAGCCCCTGGCTACTAGCGGCAATGAGCAGTTCTTC. It encodes CASSLQPLATSGNEQFF. The rearrangement links TRBV5-1 to TRBJ2-1; TRBD2 matches at 8 bases. Germline assignment: CDR1 SGHRS and CDR2 YFSETQ. Losses at the gene ends were 1 base for V and 6 bases for J; bases not matched to a gene: 12. This CDR3 has 17 amino acids.

The CDR3 reads CAWETTGPGELFF. The CDR3 DNA reads TGTGCCTGGGAAACGACTGGGCCCGGGGAGCTGTTTTTT. The genes are TRBV30 and TRBJ2-2, with D uncertain. V was trimmed by 5 bases and J by 6 bases, leaving 13 bases between them. There are 13 residues in the CDR3. Germline values: CDR1 GTSNPN, CDR2 SVGIG (reference sequence).

The chain is built from TRBV25-1 and TRBJ2-7; D unresolved. The CDR3 totals 15 residues. Germline V gene lookup returns CDR1 MGHDK and CDR2 SYGVNS. The V end was cut by 3 bases, the J end by 1 base, with 13 bases between. The CDR3 bases are TGTGCCAGCAGTGATGTGAGTATCCCATCCTACGAGCAGTACTTC. As protein: CASSDVSIPSYEQYF.

In its sample, this clonotype was seen many times. This chain uses TRBV7-9 with TRBJ1-1; no firm D call. Trimming removed 5 bases at V and 9 bases at J, with 10 bases between. The CDR3 contains 11 residues. Germline V gene lookup returns CDR1 SEHNR and CDR2 FQNEAQ (reference sequence). The CDR3 reads CASSPTDKAFF. The CDR3 DNA is TGTGCCAGCAGCCCCACGGATAAAGCTTTCTTT. The complete variable domain, with remaining parts taken from reference TRBV7-9 and TRBJ1-1, reads DTGVSQNPRHKITKRGQNVTFRCDPISEHNRLYWYRQTLGQGPEFLTYFQNEAQLEKSRLLSDRFSAERPKGSFSTLEIQRTEQGDSAMYLCASSPTDKAFFGQGTRLTVV.

This clonotype came up a few times. The chain links TRBV5-1 to TRBJ2-1; TRBD1 is a possible D gene (6 bases). The CDR3 consists of 17 residues. CDR1 is SGHRS, CDR2 YFSETQ, per germline. Trimming stripped 4 bases from V and 1 base from J, with 18 bases between. The CDR3: CASSARTAPGSYNEQFF. In nucleotides, the CDR3 is TGCGCCAGCAGCGCCCGGACAGCCCCGGGATCCTACAATGAGCAGTTCTTC.

This clonotype has at least ten counts. The chain uses TRBV9 and TRBJ2-1; possibly TRBD2 for D (6 bases). V dropped 0 bases and J dropped 4 bases, with 11 bases sitting between them. This CDR3 has 15 amino acids. CDR1 and CDR2 from the germline V gene are SGDLS and YYNGEE. In DNA, the CDR3 is TGTGCCAGCAGCGTAGGGCGGGGACCTTACAATGAGCAGTTCTTC. It yields the protein CASSVGRGPYNEQFF.

The genes are TRBV5-1 and TRBJ2-5; D possibly matches TRBD1 or TRBD2 (5 bases each). With the DNA end fitting TRBJ2-7 better, the J assignment may be wrong. In germline, CDR1 is SGHRS, CDR2 YFSETQ. The CDR3 length is 11 residues. The CDR3 DNA sequence: TGCGCCAGCAGGGGACCCCACGAGCAGTACTTC. Residues: CASRGPHEQYF.

This clonotype was found a few times. Being one base from a much bigger clone, this may be a read error. The chain combines TRBV20-1 with TRBJ2-6; 7 nucleotides match TRBD2. From germline, CDR1 is DFQATT and CDR2 SNEGSKA (reference sequence). V lost 3 bases to trimming and J lost 1 base; unmatched junction nucleotides: 3. The CDR3 extends over 15 amino acids. CDR3: CSASPGGSGANVLTF. DNA for the CDR3: TGCAGTGCTAGCCCGGGGGGTTCTGGGGCCAACGTCCTGACTTTC.

The chain employs TRBV6-6 and TRBJ2-7; D may match TRBD1 or TRBD2 (5 bases each). The CDR3 contains 14 residues. V was trimmed by 2 bases and J by 4 bases, leaving 12 bases between them. Germline values: CDR1 MNHNY, CDR2 SVGAGI (reference sequence). The CDR3 coding sequence is TGTGCCAGCAGTTACGGTTGGGGGTCGTACGAGCAGTACTTC. Its translation is CASSYGWGSYEQYF.

This clonotype was seen a handful of times. The gene calls are TRBV25-1 and TRBJ2-1; D remains unclear. The CDR3 length is 14 residues. V lost 4 bases and J lost 3, with 10 bases in between. Germline V CDR1 and CDR2: MGHDK, SYGVNS. CDR3 sequence (DNA): TGTGCCAGCAGTGCTCCCTACGACTACAATGAGCAGTTCTTC. Translated: CASSAPYDYNEQFF.